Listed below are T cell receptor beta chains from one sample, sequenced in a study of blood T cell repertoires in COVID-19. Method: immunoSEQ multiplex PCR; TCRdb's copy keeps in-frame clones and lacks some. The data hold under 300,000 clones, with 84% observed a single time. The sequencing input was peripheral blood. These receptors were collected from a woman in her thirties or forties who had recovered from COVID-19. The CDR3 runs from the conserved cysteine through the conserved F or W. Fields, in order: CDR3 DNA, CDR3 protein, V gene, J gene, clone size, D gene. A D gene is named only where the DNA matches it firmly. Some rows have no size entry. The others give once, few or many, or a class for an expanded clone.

cdr3_nt: TGTGCCAGCAGTGTCAGGGAAGAGACCCAGTACTTC
cdr3_aa: CASSVREETQYF
v_call: TRBV2
j_call: TRBJ2-5
clone_size: once
d_call: NA

cdr3_nt: TGTGCCTGGGACAGGGGCCGCACAGATACGCAGTATTTT
cdr3_aa: CAWDRGRTDTQYF
v_call: TRBV30
j_call: TRBJ2-3
clone_size: NA
d_call: TRBD1

cdr3_nt: TGTGCCAGTCGGCCGGGACACTTCAACGGGGAGCTGTTTTTT
cdr3_aa: CASRPGHFNGELFF
v_call: TRBV27
j_call: TRBJ2-2
clone_size: few
d_call: NA

cdr3_nt: TGTGCCAGCAGCCAAGGAGGAGGGGACAATGAGCAGTTCTTC
cdr3_aa: CASSQGGGDNEQFF
v_call: TRBV3-1/TRBV3-2
j_call: TRBJ2-1
clone_size: once
d_call: NA

cdr3_nt: TGTGCCAGCAGCCCAGGGGCGTACTATGGCTACACCTTC
cdr3_aa: CASSPGAYYGYTF
v_call: TRBV7-3
j_call: TRBJ1-2
clone_size: once
d_call: NA

cdr3_nt: TGTGCCAGCTCCCGCCGGCAAGGGGACAATCAGCCCCAGCATTTT
cdr3_aa: CASSRRQGDNQPQHF
v_call: TRBV18
j_call: TRBJ1-5
clone_size: NA
d_call: NA

cdr3_nt: TGTGCCAGCAGCCTACGGGACAGTTACACTGAAGCTTTCTTT
cdr3_aa: CASSLRDSYTEAFF
v_call: TRBV3-1/TRBV3-2
j_call: TRBJ1-1
clone_size: NA
d_call: TRBD1

cdr3_nt: TGCGCCAGCAGACCGACAGGGGGCATGAACACTGAAGCTTTCTTT
cdr3_aa: CASRPTGGMNTEAFF
v_call: TRBV10-2
j_call: TRBJ1-1
clone_size: once
d_call: TRBD1

cdr3_nt: TGCAGTGCTGGAGAGTTAGCGACCCAGTACTTC
cdr3_aa: CSAGELATQYF
v_call: TRBV20-1
j_call: TRBJ2-5
clone_size: NA
d_call: NA

cdr3_nt: TGTGCCTGGAGTGCCGGGGAGGGGCCGGGCAATTCACCCCTCCACTTT
cdr3_aa: CAWSAGEGPGNSPLHF
v_call: TRBV30
j_call: TRBJ1-6
clone_size: NA
d_call: NA

cdr3_nt: TGTGCCAGCACTGATAGTACCCGCCCCCAGGGCTCCGAGCAGTACTTC
cdr3_aa: CASTDSTRPQGSEQYF
v_call: TRBV2
j_call: TRBJ2-7
clone_size: NA
d_call: NA

cdr3_nt: TGTGCCTGGAGTGTACAACCAGGGTTATACGAGCAGTACTTC
cdr3_aa: CAWSVQPGLYEQYF
v_call: TRBV30
j_call: TRBJ2-7
clone_size: NA
d_call: NA

cdr3_nt: TGCGCCAGCAGCCAAGATCTCGGCAGGGCTAACTATGGCTACACCTTC
cdr3_aa: CASSQDLGRANYGYTF
v_call: TRBV4-1
j_call: TRBJ1-2
clone_size: NA
d_call: NA

cdr3_nt: TGTGCCAGCAGGGGAGGTACAGGGGGCGAAAGGAGTCGCTACACCTTC
cdr3_aa: CASRGGTGGERSRYTF
v_call: TRBV6-6
j_call: TRBJ1-2
clone_size: NA
d_call: TRBD1

cdr3_nt: TGTGCCAGCACCCAGGGGGCATCTGGCTATGGCTACACCTTC
cdr3_aa: CASTQGASGYGYTF
v_call: TRBV3-1/TRBV3-2
j_call: TRBJ1-2
clone_size: NA
d_call: TRBD1

cdr3_nt: TGTGCCAGCAGCGCGGGGGACAGGGGGCTTGGCTACACCTTC
cdr3_aa: CASSAGDRGLGYTF
v_call: TRBV11-2
j_call: TRBJ1-2
clone_size: NA
d_call: TRBD1

cdr3_nt: TGTGCCAGCAGCCGGGGGGGGCAGTTCTCCTACAATGAGCAGTTCTTC
cdr3_aa: CASSRGGQFSYNEQFF
v_call: TRBV14
j_call: TRBJ2-1
clone_size: NA
d_call: NA

cdr3_nt: TGTGCCTGGAGGGGACAGGGGGCCTACGAGCAGTACTTC
cdr3_aa: CAWRGQGAYEQYF
v_call: TRBV30
j_call: TRBJ2-7
clone_size: NA
d_call: TRBD1

cdr3_nt: TGCAGCGCCACGGGACAGGACCCCTACGAGCAGTACTTC
cdr3_aa: CSATGQDPYEQYF
v_call: TRBV29-1
j_call: TRBJ2-7
clone_size: NA
d_call: TRBD1

cdr3_nt: TGTGCCAGCAGCTTAAATCTGGCGTGGGGAGCGGGATCCGGAAACACCATATATTTT
cdr3_aa: CASSLNLAWGAGSGNTIYF
v_call: TRBV7-9
j_call: TRBJ1-3
clone_size: NA
d_call: NA

cdr3_nt: TGTGCCAGCAGCTCCCGGTACAGGGGGAACTATGGCTACACCTTC
cdr3_aa: CASSSRYRGNYGYTF
v_call: TRBV13
j_call: TRBJ1-2
clone_size: NA
d_call: TRBD1

cdr3_nt: TGCAGCGTTGGGAGAGGCGGCGGGAGCACTGAAGCTTTCTTT
cdr3_aa: CSVGRGGGSTEAFF
v_call: TRBV29-1
j_call: TRBJ1-1
clone_size: few
d_call: NA

cdr3_nt: TGTGCCAGCAGTCCGGGACTCCACTTGGGAACTAATGAAAAACTGTTTTTT
cdr3_aa: CASSPGLHLGTNEKLFF
v_call: TRBV28
j_call: TRBJ1-4
clone_size: NA
d_call: NA

cdr3_nt: TGTGCCAGCAGCTGGACCGGGACAGGACGAAAAAACATTCAGTACTTC
cdr3_aa: CASSWTGTGRKNIQYF
v_call: TRBV5-6
j_call: TRBJ2-4
clone_size: few
d_call: TRBD1

cdr3_nt: TGTGCCACCAGTGGGGAGGTCGTGGGGCAGCCCCAGCATTTT
cdr3_aa: CATSGEVVGQPQHF
v_call: TRBV24-1
j_call: TRBJ1-5
clone_size: once
d_call: NA

cdr3_nt: TGTGCCAGCAGCGGCTCCTACGAGCAGTACTTC
cdr3_aa: CASSGSYEQYF
v_call: TRBV25-1
j_call: TRBJ2-7
clone_size: many
d_call: NA

cdr3_nt: TGTGCCAGCAGCCCCAGAGGCAGGGCGACTGAAGCTTTCTTT
cdr3_aa: CASSPRGRATEAFF
v_call: TRBV6-5
j_call: TRBJ1-1
clone_size: once
d_call: NA